Below, 4 T cell receptor beta chains from the same sample are listed, as sequenced in a study of blood T cell repertoires in COVID-19 (dated by TCRdb to about 2020). To prepare the library, the immunoSEQ multiplex PCR assay was applied. This is the immuneACCESS table as TCRdb keeps it, with only in-frame sequences that have V and J called. A part of the clones is gone; compared with another copy, unresolved V genes explain less than half, and the rest is unexplained. Counted in this sample were around 300,000 clones; 85% of them appeared once. The ten top clones hold approximately 12% of the sample. Sample: peripheral blood. These receptor sequences come from a human donor in a cohort sampled during active COVID-19.

The chain has TRBV21-1 and TRBJ2-6; the table's D call, TRBD1, has no DNA check behind it. TRBV21-1 is an annotated pseudogene. The CDR3 loop spans 18 amino acids. CDR3 nucleotide sequence: TGTGCCAGCAGCAAAGTGGGACAGGACCCCTCCGGGGCCAACGTCCTGACTTTC. As protein: CASSKVGQDPSGANVLTF.

This chain links TRBV3-1 (or the pseudogene TRBV3-2) with TRBJ1-3; D is uncertain. This CDR3 is 13 amino acids long. V was pared by 2 bases and J by 0 bases, with 2 bases between. CDR1 is LGHDT and CDR2 is YNNKEL in the germline V gene (reference sequence). The CDR3 nucleotides read TGTGCCAGCAGCCAACTCTCTGGAAACACCATATATTTT. The encoded protein is CASSQLSGNTIYF.

The chain combines TRBV14 with TRBJ2-7, with D tentatively TRBD1 (6 bases). The V gene's germline CDR1 is SGHDN and CDR2 FVKESK. Trimming removed 4 bases at V and 7 bases at J, with 26 bases between. This CDR3 region has 17 residues. In nucleotides, the CDR3 is TGTGCCAGCAGCCTTCCATTCTCTAGACGGGGACATACGGAGCAGTACTTC. Protein sequence: CASSLPFSRRGHTEQYF.

The chain is built from TRBV5-1 and TRBJ2-5; possibly TRBD2 for D (6 bases). Germline CDR1 is SGHRS and CDR2 is YFSETQ. V was pared by 3 bases and J by 1 base, with 19 bases between. The CDR3 loop spans 17 amino acids. This chain's CDR3 is CASSSFPVGGAQETQYF. Written as DNA, the CDR3 is TGCGCCAGCAGCTCTTTCCCAGTTGGAGGGGCCCAAGAGACCCAGTACTTC.